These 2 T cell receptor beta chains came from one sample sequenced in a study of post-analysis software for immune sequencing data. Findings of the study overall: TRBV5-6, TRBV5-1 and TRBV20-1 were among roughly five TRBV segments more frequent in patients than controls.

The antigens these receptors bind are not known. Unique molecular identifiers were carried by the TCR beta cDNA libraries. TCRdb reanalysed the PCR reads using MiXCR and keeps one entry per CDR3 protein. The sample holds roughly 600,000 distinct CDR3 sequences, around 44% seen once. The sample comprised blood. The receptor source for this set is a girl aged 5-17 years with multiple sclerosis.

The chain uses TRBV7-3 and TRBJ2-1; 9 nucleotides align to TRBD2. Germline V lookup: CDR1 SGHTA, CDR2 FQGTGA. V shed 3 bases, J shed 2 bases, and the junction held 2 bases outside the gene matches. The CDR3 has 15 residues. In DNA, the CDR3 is TGTGCCAGCAGCTTTCGCGGGGGGGCCTACAATGAGCAGTTCTTC. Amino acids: CASSFRGGAYNEQFF.

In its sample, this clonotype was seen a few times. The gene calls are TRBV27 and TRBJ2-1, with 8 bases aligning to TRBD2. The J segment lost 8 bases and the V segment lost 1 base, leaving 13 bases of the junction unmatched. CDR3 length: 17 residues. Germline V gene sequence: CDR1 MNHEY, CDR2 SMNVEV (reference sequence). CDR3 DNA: TGTGCCAGCAGTTTATACGCCCACAGCGGGAGTATGGATGAGCAGTTCTTC. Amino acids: CASSLYAHSGSMDEQFF.